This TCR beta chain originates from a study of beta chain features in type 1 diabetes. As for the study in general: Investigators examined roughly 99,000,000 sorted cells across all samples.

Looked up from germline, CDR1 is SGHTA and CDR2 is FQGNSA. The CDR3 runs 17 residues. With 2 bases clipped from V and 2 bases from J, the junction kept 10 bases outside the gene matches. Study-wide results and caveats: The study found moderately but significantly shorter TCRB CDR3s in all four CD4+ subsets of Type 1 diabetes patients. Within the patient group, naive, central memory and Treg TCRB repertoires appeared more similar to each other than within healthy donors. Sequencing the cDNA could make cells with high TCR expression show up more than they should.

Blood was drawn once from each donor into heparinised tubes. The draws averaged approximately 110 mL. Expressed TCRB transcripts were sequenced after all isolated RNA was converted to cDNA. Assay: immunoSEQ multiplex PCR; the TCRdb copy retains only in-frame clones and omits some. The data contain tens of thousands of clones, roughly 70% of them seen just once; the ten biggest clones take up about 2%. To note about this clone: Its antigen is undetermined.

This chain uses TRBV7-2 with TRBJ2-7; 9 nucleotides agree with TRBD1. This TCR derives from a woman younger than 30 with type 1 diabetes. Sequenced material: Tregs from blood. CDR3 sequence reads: CASSLLSPRQGAYEQYF. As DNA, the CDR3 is TGTGCCAGCAGCTTACTGTCCCCCCGACAGGGGGCCTACGAGCAGTACTTC.